What follows are 23 T cell receptor beta chains derived from one specimen sequenced in a study of T cells in Graves' hyperthyroidism and ophthalmopathy. Amplification of TCR beta CDR3 regions used RNA as the template. First-round RT-PCR with HTBI primers amplified the TCR CDR3 region. TCRdb re-called the multiplex PCR reads through MiXCR, storing one row per CDR3 protein. The table lists about 760,000 distinct CDR3 sequences, roughly 32% of them singletons, with around 32% in the top ten. Sequencing input: blood. These receptor sequences come from a woman aged 40 to 49 with Graves' hyperthyroidism.

In this sample, this clonotype turned up many times. The V call is TRBV29-1, the J call TRBJ2-3; tentatively, D is TRBD2 (5 bases). This CDR3 is built from 12 residues. Trimming took off 4 bases at V and 4 bases at J, with 9 bases between the two ends. Germline CDR1 SQVTM, CDR2 ANQGSEA. CDR3 nucleotides: TGCAGCGTTGGAGGGATGGCAGATACGCAGTATTTT. Translated: CSVGGMADTQYF.

This clonotype was seen many times. The junction and the germline gene differ at one end; a read error may be behind it. The chain employs TRBV5-8 and TRBJ2-5; tentatively, D is TRBD2 (6 bases). Germline V CDR1 and CDR2: SGHTS, YDEGEE. The CDR3 is 13 residues long. Written as DNA, the CDR3 is TGTGCCAGCAGCTTAGGACCGGGAGAGGCCCAGTACTTC. It is translated as CASSLGPGEAQYF.

This clonotype showed up many times. This chain joins TRBV11-2 and TRBJ1-1; D is ambiguous. The length of the CDR3 is 13 residues. Trimming removed 8 bases at V and 0 bases at J, with 10 bases between. CDR1 and CDR2 (germline): SGHAT, FQNNGV. CDR3: CASLGPMNTEAFF. CDR3 coding DNA: TGTGCCAGCCTTGGACCTATGAACACTGAAGCTTTCTTT.

This clonotype was recorded a few times. At one of its ends the junction is not consistent with the germline gene, which may arise from a read error. The chain links TRBV2 to TRBJ1-5; maybe TRBD1 (6 bases). This CDR3 has 13 amino acids. Germline V gene sequence: CDR1 SNHLY, CDR2 FYNNEI. CDR3 nucleotides: TGTGCCGGCAGTAACGGGGGGGCTCAGCCCCAGCATTTT. This sequence encodes CAGSNGGAQPQHF.

This clonotype was observed at least ten times. This chain joins TRBV5-4 and TRBJ1-4; 9 bases are shared with TRBD1. The CDR3 has 14 amino acids. V lost 1 base and J lost 8; bases outside the gene matches: 3. Per germline, CDR1 SGHNT and CDR2 YYREEE (reference sequence). The CDR3 spells CASSLSGTGEKLFF. The CDR3 DNA sequence: TGTGCCAGCAGCTTGTCCGGGACAGGGGAAAAACTGTTTTTT.

There are many counts of this clonotype. This chain joins TRBV10-3 and TRBJ2-7; D ambiguous. Germline CDR1 is ENHRY and CDR2 is SYGVKD. With 2 bases removed from V and 0 bases from J, the gap between germline ends came to 8 bases. The CDR3 has 14 residues. CDR3 sequence (DNA): TGTGCCATCAGTGAGACGGGCGGCTCCTACGAGCAGTACTTC. Amino acids: CAISETGGSYEQYF.

The chain carries TRBV28 and TRBJ2-5; 12 nucleotides align to TRBD2. V trimming: 6 bases; J trimming: 5 bases; junction bases outside the gene matches: 7. Germline CDR1 reads MDHEN; CDR2 reads SYDVKM. The CDR3 consists of 15 residues. Here the CDR3 reads CASRETSGGWETQYF. Here the CDR3 DNA reads TGTGCCAGCAGAGAGACTAGCGGGGGCTGGGAGACCCAGTACTTC.

This clonotype has at least ten counts. The chain recombines TRBV5-8 with TRBJ1-2; no clear D. V lost 4 bases and J 8 bases, leaving 12 bases between the germline ends. The CDR3 length is 12 residues. Germline-derived CDR1 and CDR2 are SGHTS and YDEGEE. The CDR3 reads CASSTFESGYTF. CDR3 bases: TGTGCCAGCAGCACTTTCGAGTCGGGCTACACCTTC.

This chain uses TRBV6-2 or TRBV6-3 with TRBJ1-6; D is undetermined. CDR1 is MNHEY and CDR2 is SVGEGT in the germline V gene. The germline V and J ends were trimmed by 5 bases and 10 bases, with 15 bases remaining between them. The length of the CDR3 is 14 residues. The CDR3, as DNA: TGTGCCAGCAGTGCCCACACGGAGAGCTCACCCCTCCACTTT. Amino acid sequence: CASSAHTESSPLHF.

This clonotype came up a few times. This rearrangement joins TRBV6-6 to TRBJ1-1, with TRBD1 matching over 9 bases. The J segment lost 6 bases and the V segment lost 6 bases, leaving 5 bases of the junction unmatched. Germline loops: CDR1 MNHNY, CDR2 SVGAGI (reference sequence). The CDR3 contains 13 residues. As DNA, the CDR3 is TGTGCCAGCAGCATACAGGGGGCGGCTGAAGCTTTCTTT. Its translation: CASSIQGAAEAFF.

This clonotype was seen many times. The V and J genes are TRBV25-1 and TRBJ1-1; D not resolved. The CDR3 loop spans 13 amino acids. The ends were cut back, 1 base at V and 7 bases at J, with 10 bases in the middle. CDR1 and CDR2 from the germline V gene are MGHDK and SYGVNS. The CDR3 coding sequence is TGTGCCAGCAGTGAATGGGCCGGGATTGAAGCTTTCTTT. Amino acid sequence: CASSEWAGIEAFF.

Details on this clonotype: It is unclear where the CDR3 begins or ends on the DNA, so no DNA is shown, and the CDR3 is as TCRdb lists it. This chain uses TRBV20-1 with TRBJ1-1. The CDR3 spans 22 residues, counting both ends. CDR1 is DFQATT and CDR2 is SNEGSKA in the germline V gene (reference sequence). CDR3 protein: CSAMGLAGKETQYFGPGTEAFF.

The chain couples TRBV3-1 to TRBJ1-1; TRBD1 agrees at 9 bases. The junction had 3 bases not matched to a gene; V was cut back by 8 bases and J by 8 bases. The CDR3 contains 11 residues. Germline V CDR1 and CDR2: LGHDT, YNNKEL (reference sequence). Written as DNA, the CDR3 is TGTGCCAGCGGGACAGGGCTCGAAGCTTTCTTT. Its protein is CASGTGLEAFF.

The V and J genes are TRBV20-1 and TRBJ2-7; no firm D call. CDR1 and CDR2 from the germline V gene are DFQATT and SNEGSKA (reference sequence). V lost 6 bases and J lost 0, with 12 bases in between. The CDR3 runs to 13 residues. Written as DNA, the CDR3 is TGCAGTGCGGAAGGCCCCAGCTCCTACGAGCAGTACTTC. This encodes CSAEGPSSYEQYF.

This clonotype was seen many times. This chain uses TRBV2 with TRBJ1-2, with 9 nucleotides matching TRBD1. The CDR3 runs to 13 residues. The V gene's germline CDR1 is SNHLY and CDR2 FYNNEI. V was pared by 8 bases and J by 3 bases, with 4 bases of the junction left unmatched. Written as DNA, the CDR3 is TGTGCCAGCCAGTGGGACAGGGACTATGGCTACACCTTC. This translates into CASQWDRDYGYTF.

This clonotype was counted between two and nine times. The chain has TRBV4-3 and TRBJ2-7; no firm D call. V shed 0 bases and J shed 2 bases, with 8 bases lying between them. The CDR3 loop spans 14 amino acids. CDR1 is LGHNA and CDR2 is YSLEER in the germline V gene. The CDR3 DNA sequence: TGCGCCAGCAGCCAAGATCTCAGAGCCTACGAGCAGTACTTC. Protein sequence: CASSQDLRAYEQYF.

The chain combines TRBV7-9 with TRBJ1-5; perhaps TRBD1 as D (6 bases). Deletions cut 5 bases from V and 7 bases from J, with 21 bases between. Germline CDR1 and CDR2: SEHNR and FQNEAQ (reference sequence). The CDR3 loop spans 16 amino acids. CDR3 nucleotides: TGTGCCAGCAGCACCTACGACAGGCGGTCTTACCAGCCCCAGCATTTT. Protein sequence: CASSTYDRRSYQPQHF.

This clonotype was seen only a few times. The chain links TRBV20-1 to TRBJ1-1; the match to TRBD1 covers 11 bases. J was trimmed by 4 bases and V by 0 bases; bases with no gene match: 10. This CDR3 spans 17 amino acids. Germline V CDR1 and CDR2: DFQATT, SNEGSKA (reference sequence). CDR3 coding DNA: TGCAGTGCTAGAGATTACAGGACAGGGGGCGAAGCCACTGAAGCTTTCTTT. Amino acid sequence: CSARDYRTGGEATEAFF.

This clonotype was counted between two and nine times. The gene calls are TRBV4-1 and TRBJ2-7, with D maybe TRBD2 (5 bases). Trimming took off 0 bases at V and 6 bases at J, with 21 bases between the two ends. There are 17 residues in the CDR3. Per germline, CDR1 MGHRA and CDR2 YSYEKL. In DNA form, the CDR3 reads TGCGCCAGCAGCCAAGATCAATGGGAGTGGGGTCCTAGCGAGCAGTACTTC. This encodes CASSQDQWEWGPSEQYF.

On this clonotype itself: This clone may be a read error of a much larger clone one base away. The chain combines TRBV20-1 with TRBJ2-7, with TRBD2 identical over 14 bases. This CDR3 spans 16 amino acids. Germline-derived CDR1 and CDR2 are DFQATT and SNEGSKA (reference sequence). With 3 bases clipped from V and 5 bases from J, the junction kept 9 bases outside the gene matches. CDR3 protein: CSASTGTSGSIHEQYF. The DNA of the CDR3 is TGCAGTGCTAGCACCGGGACTAGCGGGAGTATCCACGAGCAGTACTTC.

This clonotype was observed a handful of times. Germline and junction disagree at one end, which may indicate a read error. The rearrangement uses TRBV10-3 and TRBJ1-1; D is undetermined. Germline CDR1 is ENHRY and CDR2 is SYGVKD. This CDR3 is 13 amino acids long. The CDR3 DNA reads TGTGCCAGCAGTTACTCGACCCCGGGGGAAGCTTTCTTT. Translation: CASSYSTPGEAFF.

The chain couples TRBV12-3 or TRBV12-4 to TRBJ1-2, with a possible D match to TRBD1 (6 bases). V was clipped by 4 bases and J by 0 bases, with 15 bases between them. The CDR3 is 16 residues long. CDR3 loop: CASSYTTGSANYGYTF. The CDR3 DNA follows: TGTGCCAGCAGTTATACGACAGGCTCAGCTAACTATGGCTACACCTTC.

The rearrangement links TRBV10-3 to TRBJ2-5, with D tentatively TRBD2 (6 bases). The CDR3 sequence is 14 residues long. Germline CDR1 ENHRY, CDR2 SYGVKD. Between the trimmed V and J ends, which lost 5 bases and 5 bases, there was a span of 15 bases. The CDR3 is CAISKDREWETQYF. The CDR3 DNA reads as TGTGCCATCAGTAAGGACCGGGAGTGGGAGACCCAGTACTTC.